These T cell receptor beta chains were read from a single sample in a study of blood T cell repertoires in COVID-19. The method was immunoSEQ multiplex PCR; TCRdb's version includes in-frame clones alone and lacks a portion of them. The table includes hundreds of thousands of clones, more than 75% detected once. The sequencing sample was made of PBMCs or T cells enriched from blood (not recorded which). These TCRs come from a woman in her sixties in a cohort exposed to, infected with or recovered from COVID-19 (not recorded which). CDR3s include the opening cysteine and the closing phenylalanine or tryptophan. D genes are given only for firm matches. Size is stated for part of the rows, as once, few or many counts, or as a class when the clone is expanded.

TRBV5-1	once	TRBJ2-3	-	CASSLGGRDTDTQYF	TGCGCCAGCAGCTTGGGCGGCAGGGATACAGATACGCAGTATTTT
TRBV27	few	TRBJ2-1	TRBD1	CASNMRDRVRNEQFF	TGTGCCAGCAATATGAGGGACAGGGTAAGAAATGAGCAGTTCTTC
TRBV12-3/TRBV12-4	-	TRBJ1-3	-	CASSPVGNTIYF	TGTGCCAGCAGCCCTGTTGGAAACACCATATATTTT
TRBV20-1	few	TRBJ2-1	TRBD2	CSASRFASGSNEQFF	TGCAGTGCTAGTAGGTTCGCTAGCGGGAGCAATGAGCAGTTCTTC
TRBV7-6	-	TRBJ1-1	TRBD1	CASSLGGTGHTEAFF	TGTGCCAGCAGCTTAGGGGGGACAGGGCACACTGAAGCTTTCTTT
TRBV7-9	-	TRBJ2-2	TRBD2	CASSHGLAGDAGELFF	TGTGCCAGCAGCCATGGACTAGCGGGAGACGCCGGGGAGCTGTTTTTT
TRBV28	-	TRBJ1-4	-	CASAGGLGGGKLFF	TGTGCCAGCGCCGGGGGTCTGGGCGGAGGAAAACTGTTTTTT
TRBV25-1	-	TRBJ2-7	-	CASSEKDRRVNEQYF	TGTGCCAGCAGTGAGAAGGACAGGAGGGTCAACGAGCAGTACTTC
TRBV5-1	-	TRBJ1-1	TRBD1	CASSSDPGQTNTEAFF	TGCGCCAGCAGCTCGGACCCGGGACAGACGAACACTGAAGCTTTCTTT
TRBV18	-	TRBJ2-3	TRBD2	CASSPRAGGSPDTQYF	TGTGCCAGCTCACCACGAGCGGGGGGTTCCCCGGATACGCAGTATTTT
TRBV2	-	TRBJ1-5	TRBD1	CASSERDSPYQPQHF	TGTGCCAGCAGTGAACGGGACAGTCCATATCAGCCCCAGCATTTT
TRBV6-5	-	TRBJ2-7	-	CASSHTREGAYEQYF	TGTGCCAGCAGTCACACAAGGGAGGGGGCCTACGAGCAGTACTTC
TRBV7-3	-	TRBJ2-1	TRBD1	CASSSGLTGGYNEQFF	TGTGCCAGCAGCTCCGGGCTCACAGGGGGGTACAATGAGCAGTTCTTC
TRBV4-3	-	TRBJ2-1	-	CASSQDVRGNEQFF	TGCGCCAGCAGCCAAGACGTAAGGGGCAATGAGCAGTTCTTC
TRBV24-1	-	TRBJ2-2	-	CATRGEAGELFF	TGTGCCACCAGGGGGGAGGCCGGGGAGCTGTTTTTT
TRBV11-2	-	TRBJ2-1	TRBD2	CASSDGLALLNEQFF	TGTGCCAGCAGCGACGGACTAGCGCTCCTTAATGAGCAGTTCTTC
TRBV19	-	TRBJ2-1	TRBD2	CASSIAGLAVYNEQFF	TGTGCCAGTAGTATAGCTGGACTAGCGGTCTACAATGAGCAGTTCTTC
TRBV24-1	-	TRBJ2-3	-	CATGGSTDTQYF	TGTGCCACCGGGGGGAGCACAGATACGCAGTATTTT
TRBV5-1	-	TRBJ2-1	TRBD2	CASLRGTSGGNEQFF	TGCGCCAGCTTGCGGGGGACTAGCGGGGGCAATGAGCAGTTCTTC
TRBV5-5	once	TRBJ1-2	TRBD1	CASSPTGGVNYGYTF	TGTGCCAGCAGCCCCACAGGGGGTGTCAACTATGGCTACACCTTC
TRBV2	-	TRBJ1-5	-	CASSEVAVKQPQHF	TGTGCCAGCAGTGAGGTGGCAGTCAAACAGCCCCAGCATTTT
TRBV28	-	TRBJ2-7	TRBD2	CASSPGGALDEQYF	TGTGCCAGCAGTCCGGGAGGCGCCCTCGACGAGCAGTACTTC
TRBV12-3/TRBV12-4	-	TRBJ2-5	TRBD1	CASSLSGGETQYF	TGTGCCAGCAGTTTGTCAGGGGGAGAGACCCAGTACTTC
TRBV6-5	once	TRBJ1-2	-	CASSTDSLYGYTF	TGTGCCAGCAGTACCGACAGCCTCTATGGCTACACCTTC
TRBV5-1	-	TRBJ2-5	-	CASSLGRGETQYF	TGCGCCAGCAGCTTGGGCAGGGGCGAGACCCAGTACTTC
TRBV5-1	-	TRBJ2-3	TRBD1	CASSLRTGAITDTQYF	TGCGCCAGCAGCTTGCGGACAGGGGCTATCACAGATACGCAGTATTTT
TRBV12-3/TRBV12-4	-	TRBJ1-1	-	CASSLRGVTEAFF	TGTGCCAGCAGTCTCAGGGGTGTCACTGAAGCTTTCTTT
TRBV25-1	few	TRBJ2-1	-	CASSLLREQFF	TGTGCCAGCAGCCTCCTGAGAGAGCAGTTCTTC
TRBV19	few	TRBJ2-1	-	CATLPPLHNEQFF	TGTGCCACCTTACCGCCCCTACACAATGAGCAGTTCTTC
TRBV5-4	-	TRBJ2-7	TRBD1	CASSLALRQGNEQYF	TGTGCCAGCAGCTTGGCCCTGAGACAGGGTAACGAGCAGTACTTC
TRBV9	-	TRBJ2-7	TRBD2	CASSVDGTSYEQYF	TGTGCCAGCAGCGTAGATGGGACTAGTTACGAGCAGTACTTC
TRBV19	-	TRBJ2-1	TRBD2	CASSMGGRGRVGSGRHEQFF	TGTGCCAGTAGTATGGGTGGTCGGGGGAGGGTAGGTAGCGGGAGGCATGAGCAGTTCTTC
TRBV5-4	-	TRBJ1-3	TRBD1	CASSSHTDRGPGNTIYF	TGTGCCAGCAGCTCGCATACGGACAGGGGGCCTGGAAACACCATATATTTT
TRBV25-1	-	TRBJ2-5	TRBD1	CASSGRDRGLKTQYF	TGTGCCAGCAGTGGTCGGGACAGGGGGCTGAAGACCCAGTACTTC
TRBV12-3/TRBV12-4	-	TRBJ2-2	-	CASTPAGELFF	TGTGCCAGCACCCCGGCCGGGGAGCTGTTTTTT
TRBV5-1	-	TRBJ2-7	TRBD1	CASSALQGARGEQYF	TGCGCCAGCAGCGCCTTACAGGGGGCGAGGGGGGAGCAGTACTTC
TRBV7-9	-	TRBJ1-1	-	CASSPNLNTEAFF	TGTGCCAGCAGCCCAAACTTGAACACTGAAGCTTTCTTT
TRBV7-9	once	TRBJ2-5	TRBD1	CASRPDRGHGETQYF	TGTGCCAGCAGGCCGGACAGGGGGCACGGGGAGACCCAGTACTTC
TRBV6-5	-	TRBJ2-1	-	CASSYSPSGAYNEQFF	TGTGCCAGCAGTTACTCCCCCAGCGGAGCCTACAATGAGCAGTTCTTC
TRBV25-1	-	TRBJ1-2	TRBD1	CASSARQGHYGYTF	TGTGCCAGCAGTGCCCGACAGGGGCACTATGGCTACACCTTC
TRBV3-1/TRBV3-2	-	TRBJ1-1	-	CASSQDGTPNTEAFF	TGTGCCAGCAGCCAAGATGGCACACCAAACACTGAAGCTTTCTTT
TRBV11-3	-	TRBJ2-2	TRBD2	CASSPLATYNTGELFF	TGTGCCAGCAGCCCACTAGCGACATATAACACCGGGGAGCTGTTTTTT
TRBV19	-	TRBJ1-6	TRBD1	CASSITRDSNSPLHF	TGTGCCAGTAGTATAACGCGGGACAGCAATTCACCCCTCCACTTT
TRBV27	-	TRBJ1-2	TRBD1	CASSTRNTGVGGYTF	TGTGCCAGCAGTACCCGTAATACAGGGGTGGGTGGCTACACCTTC
TRBV9	-	TRBJ2-1	TRBD2	CASSDDSLASGIYNEQFF	TGTGCCAGCAGCGACGACTCCTTGGCTAGCGGGATTTACAATGAGCAGTTCTTC
TRBV19	-	TRBJ2-5	-	CASSMMRREETQYF	TGTGCCAGTAGTATGATGAGGCGGGAAGAGACCCAGTACTTC
TRBV15	-	TRBJ2-3	TRBD2	CATSRALRESDTQYF	TGTGCCACCAGCAGAGCTTTGCGGGAGTCAGATACGCAGTATTTT
TRBV19	-	TRBJ2-7	TRBD1	CASSRPGQLSYEQYF	TGTGCCAGTAGTCGGCCGGGACAGCTTTCCTACGAGCAGTACTTC
TRBV19	-	TRBJ2-1	TRBD1	CASRSGQGAINEQFF	TGTGCCAGTAGGTCTGGACAGGGAGCAATCAATGAGCAGTTCTTC
TRBV27	-	TRBJ2-7	-	CASSLGDLGEQYF	TGTGCCAGCAGTTTAGGCGACTTAGGCGAGCAGTACTTC
TRBV14	-	TRBJ1-4	-	CASSQDRGTAQEKLFF	TGTGCCAGCAGCCAAGATCGCGGAACTGCGCAAGAAAAACTGTTTTTT
TRBV7-2	-	TRBJ1-3	TRBD1	CASSAQGAGFGNTIYF	TGTGCCAGCAGCGCCCAGGGGGCAGGGTTTGGAAACACCATATATTTT
TRBV5-1	-	TRBJ2-2	TRBD1	CASSLGDRPSTGELFF	TGCGCCAGCAGCTTGGGGGACAGGCCGAGCACCGGGGAGCTGTTTTTT
TRBV29-1	once	TRBJ2-1	TRBD2	CSAGTSGRGEQFF	TGCAGCGCCGGGACTAGCGGGAGGGGGGAGCAGTTCTTC
TRBV5-1	-	TRBJ2-1	-	CASSLEGGYNEQFF	TGCGCCAGCAGCTTAGAAGGGGGTTACAATGAGCAGTTCTTC
TRBV9	-	TRBJ1-3	-	CASSVGALGSSGNTIYF	TGTGCCAGCAGCGTAGGGGCACTGGGCTCCTCTGGAAACACCATATATTTT
TRBV2	-	TRBJ2-7	TRBD1	CASREPGTVFEQYF	TGTGCCAGCAGGGAGCCCGGGACAGTGTTCGAGCAGTACTTC
TRBV30	-	TRBJ2-1	-	CAWSVRTGAMNEQFF	TGTGCCTGGAGTGTCCGGACGGGAGCGATGAATGAGCAGTTCTTC